This T cell receptor beta chain is drawn from a study of blood T cell repertoires in COVID-19. Profiled with immunoSEQ multiplex PCR; TCRdb holds only in-frame clones, not every one. The sample comprises a few hundred thousand clones, around 80% of which are singletons, and roughly 3.4% rests with the top ten. Germline lookup yields CDR1 LGHDT and CDR2 YNNKEL (reference sequence). The CDR3 extends over 17 amino acids. V lost 4 bases and J 0 bases, leaving 17 bases between the germline ends. Sequencing input: peripheral blood. The TCR originated in a young woman with acute or convalescent COVID-19. The V gene is TRBV3-1 (or the pseudogene TRBV3-2), the J gene TRBJ2-3; possible D gene TRBD1, 5 bases. This CDR3 is CASSPAVGAPSTDTQYF. The CDR3 region has the DNA TGTGCCAGCAGCCCAGCAGTTGGGGCCCCTAGCACAGATACGCAGTATTTT.